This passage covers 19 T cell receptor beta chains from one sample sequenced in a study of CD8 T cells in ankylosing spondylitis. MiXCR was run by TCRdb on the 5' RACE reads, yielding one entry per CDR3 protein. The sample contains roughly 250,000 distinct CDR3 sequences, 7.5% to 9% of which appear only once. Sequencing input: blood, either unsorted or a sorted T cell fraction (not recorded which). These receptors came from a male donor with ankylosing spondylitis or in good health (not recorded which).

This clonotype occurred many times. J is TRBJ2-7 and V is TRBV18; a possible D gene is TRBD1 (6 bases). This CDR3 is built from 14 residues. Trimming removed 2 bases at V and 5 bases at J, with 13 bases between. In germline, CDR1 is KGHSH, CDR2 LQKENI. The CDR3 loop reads CASSPRTESNEQYF. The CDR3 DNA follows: TGTGCCAGCTCACCAAGGACAGAGTCAAACGAGCAGTACTTC.

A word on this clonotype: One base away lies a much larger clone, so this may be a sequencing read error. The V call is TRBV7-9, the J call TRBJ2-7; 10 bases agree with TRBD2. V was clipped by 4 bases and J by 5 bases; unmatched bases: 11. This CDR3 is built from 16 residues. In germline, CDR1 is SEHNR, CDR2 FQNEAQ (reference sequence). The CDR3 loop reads CASSSSSGGSFHEQYF. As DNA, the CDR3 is TGTGCCAGCAGCTCCTCTAGCGGGGGTTCGTTTCACGAGCAGTACTTC.

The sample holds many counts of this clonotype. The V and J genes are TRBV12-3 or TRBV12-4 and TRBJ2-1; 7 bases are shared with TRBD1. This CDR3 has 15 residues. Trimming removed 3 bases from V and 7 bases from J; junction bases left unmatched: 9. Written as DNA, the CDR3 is TGTGCCAGCAGTTTGGTACAGGGGTCGGGTAATGAGCAGTTCTTC. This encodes CASSLVQGSGNEQFF.

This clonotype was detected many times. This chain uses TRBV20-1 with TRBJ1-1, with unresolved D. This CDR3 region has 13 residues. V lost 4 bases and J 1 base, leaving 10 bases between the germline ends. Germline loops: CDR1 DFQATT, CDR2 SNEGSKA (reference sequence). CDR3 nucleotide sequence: TGCAGTGCTACCCTCAACAGGAACACTGAAGCTTTCTTT. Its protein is CSATLNRNTEAFF.

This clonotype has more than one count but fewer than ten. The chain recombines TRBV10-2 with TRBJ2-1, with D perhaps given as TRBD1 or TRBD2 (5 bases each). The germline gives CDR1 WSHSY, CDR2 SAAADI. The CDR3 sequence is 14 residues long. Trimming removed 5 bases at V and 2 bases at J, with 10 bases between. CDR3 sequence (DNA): TGCGCCAGCAGTACGGGGCGCGCCTACAATGAGCAGTTCTTC. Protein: CASSTGRAYNEQFF.

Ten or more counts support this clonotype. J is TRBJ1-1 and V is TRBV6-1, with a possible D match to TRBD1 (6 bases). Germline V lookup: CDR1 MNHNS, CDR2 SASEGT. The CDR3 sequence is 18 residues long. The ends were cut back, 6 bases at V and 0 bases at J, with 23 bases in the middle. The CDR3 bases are TGTGCCAGCAGAGCTACCGTTTGGACAGAAGTTTTGAACACTGAAGCTTTCTTT. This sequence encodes CASRATVWTEVLNTEAFF.

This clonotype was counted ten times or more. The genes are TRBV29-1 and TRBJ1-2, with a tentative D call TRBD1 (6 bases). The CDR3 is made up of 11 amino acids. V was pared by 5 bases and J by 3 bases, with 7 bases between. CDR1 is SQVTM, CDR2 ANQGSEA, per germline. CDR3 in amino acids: CSVRTDYGYTF. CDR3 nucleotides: TGCAGCGTTCGGACAGACTATGGCTACACCTTC.

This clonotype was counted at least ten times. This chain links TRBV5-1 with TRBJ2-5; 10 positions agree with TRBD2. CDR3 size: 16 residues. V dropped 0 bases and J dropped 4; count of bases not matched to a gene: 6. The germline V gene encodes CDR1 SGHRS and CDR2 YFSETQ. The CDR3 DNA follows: TGCGCCAGCAGCTTGGCCGGGCTAGCGGGAGTAGAGACCCAGTACTTC. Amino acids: CASSLAGLAGVETQYF.

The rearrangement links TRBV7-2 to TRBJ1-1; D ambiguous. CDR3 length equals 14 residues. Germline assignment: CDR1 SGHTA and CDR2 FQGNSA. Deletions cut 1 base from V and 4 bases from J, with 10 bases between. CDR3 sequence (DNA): TGTGCCAGCAGCTTAGTCTCCTTGGTCACTGAAGCTTTCTTT. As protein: CASSLVSLVTEAFF.

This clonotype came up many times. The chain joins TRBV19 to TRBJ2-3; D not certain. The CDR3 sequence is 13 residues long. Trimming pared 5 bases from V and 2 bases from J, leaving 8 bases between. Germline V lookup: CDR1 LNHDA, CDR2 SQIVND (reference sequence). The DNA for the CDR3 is TGTGCCAGTAGTTTCCTCCACACAGATACGCAGTATTTT. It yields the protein CASSFLHTDTQYF.

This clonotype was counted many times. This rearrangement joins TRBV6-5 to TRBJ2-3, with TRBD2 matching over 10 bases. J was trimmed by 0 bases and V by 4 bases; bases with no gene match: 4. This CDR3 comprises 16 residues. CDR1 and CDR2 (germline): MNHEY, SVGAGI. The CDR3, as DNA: TGTGCCAGCAGTTCCTTAGCGGGGGGTAGCACAGATACGCAGTATTTT. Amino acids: CASSSLAGGSTDTQYF.

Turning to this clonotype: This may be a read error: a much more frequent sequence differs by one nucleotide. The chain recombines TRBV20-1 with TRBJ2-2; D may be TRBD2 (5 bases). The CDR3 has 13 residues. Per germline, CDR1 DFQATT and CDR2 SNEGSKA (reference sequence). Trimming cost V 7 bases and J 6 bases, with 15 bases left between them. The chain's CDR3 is CSVRGKNSGELFF. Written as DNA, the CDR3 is TGCAGTGTACGAGGGAAAAACTCCGGGGAGCTGTTTTTT.

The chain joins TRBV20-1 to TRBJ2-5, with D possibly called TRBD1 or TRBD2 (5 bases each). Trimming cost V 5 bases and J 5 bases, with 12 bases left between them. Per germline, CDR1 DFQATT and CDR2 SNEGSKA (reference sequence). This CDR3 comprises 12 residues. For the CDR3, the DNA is TGCAGTGCTCGAGGGGCGTGGGAGACCCAGTACTTC. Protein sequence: CSARGAWETQYF.

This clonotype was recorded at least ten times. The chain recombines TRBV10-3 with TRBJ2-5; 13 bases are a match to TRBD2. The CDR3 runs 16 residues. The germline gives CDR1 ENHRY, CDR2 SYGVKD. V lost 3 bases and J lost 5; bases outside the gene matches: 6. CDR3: CAISDSLAGGLETQYF. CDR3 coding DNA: TGTGCCATCAGTGATTCACTAGCGGGGGGGCTGGAGACCCAGTACTTC.

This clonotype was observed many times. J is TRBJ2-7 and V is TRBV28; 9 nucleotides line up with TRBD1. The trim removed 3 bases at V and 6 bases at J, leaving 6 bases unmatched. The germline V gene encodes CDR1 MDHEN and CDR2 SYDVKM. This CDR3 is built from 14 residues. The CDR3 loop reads CASSFAGTGREQYF. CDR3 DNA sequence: TGTGCCAGCAGTTTTGCCGGGACAGGGCGCGAGCAGTACTTC.

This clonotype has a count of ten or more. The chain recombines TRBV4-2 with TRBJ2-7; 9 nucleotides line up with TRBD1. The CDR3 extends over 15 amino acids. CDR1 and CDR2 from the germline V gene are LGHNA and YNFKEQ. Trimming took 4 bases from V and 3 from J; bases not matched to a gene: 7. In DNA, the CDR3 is TGTGCCAGCAGCCGAGGACAGGGGAACTACTACGAGCAGTACTTC. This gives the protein CASSRGQGNYYEQYF.

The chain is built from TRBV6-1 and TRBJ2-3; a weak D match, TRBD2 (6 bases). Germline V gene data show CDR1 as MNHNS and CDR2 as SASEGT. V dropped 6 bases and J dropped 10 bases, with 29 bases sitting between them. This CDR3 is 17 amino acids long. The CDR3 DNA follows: TGTGCCAGCAGGCGACTTAACTGGGACTCCGAGCGAGAGGCGCAGTATTTT. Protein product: CASRRLNWDSEREAQYF.

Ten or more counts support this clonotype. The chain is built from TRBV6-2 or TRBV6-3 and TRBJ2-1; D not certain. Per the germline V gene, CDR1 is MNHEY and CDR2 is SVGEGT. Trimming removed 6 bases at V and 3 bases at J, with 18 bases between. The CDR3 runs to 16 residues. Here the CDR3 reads CASSPLKRFVYNEQFF. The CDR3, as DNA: TGTGCCAGCAGCCCCTTAAAGAGGTTCGTCTACAATGAGCAGTTCTTC.

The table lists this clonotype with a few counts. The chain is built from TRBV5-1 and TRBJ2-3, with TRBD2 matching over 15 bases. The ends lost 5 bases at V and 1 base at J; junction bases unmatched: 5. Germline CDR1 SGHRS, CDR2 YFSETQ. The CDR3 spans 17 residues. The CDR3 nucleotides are TGCGCCAGCAGTTCGGGACTAGCGGGAGGAGGCACAGATACGCAGTATTTT. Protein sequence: CASSSGLAGGGTDTQYF. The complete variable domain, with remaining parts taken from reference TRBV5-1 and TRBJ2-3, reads KAGVTQTPRYLIKTRGQQVTLSCSPISGHRSVSWYQQTPGQGLQFLFEYFSETQRNKGNFPGRFSGRQFSNSRSEMNVSTLELGDSALYLCASSSGLAGGGTDTQYFGPGTRLTVL.